Listed below are T cell receptor beta chains from one sample, sequenced in a study of cytomegalovirus exposure and HLA in healthy donors. Measured with immunoSEQ multiplex PCR; TCRdb has only the in-frame clones, and not every one. The repertoire holds over 100,000 clones, with around 96% as singletons. Sequencing input: PBMCs. These receptors originate from a woman aged 18-29 years in good health and CMV-seronegative. The conserved cysteine and the conserved F or W are not part of the CDR3 here. Fields, in order: V gene, J gene, CDR3 protein.

TRBV11-3	TRBJ1-2	ASSLGTVNGYT
TRBV19	TRBJ1-4	ASSNIGVSNEKLF
TRBV5-6	TRBJ1-5	ASSLGGGGVVFQPQH
TRBV25-1	.	ASSDSSGGNEQY
TRBV19	TRBJ2-1	ASRGGSGSNEQF
TRBV10-3	TRBJ1-1	AIRSHRDSTEAF
TRBV14	TRBJ2-3	ASSQDLGRGTDTQY
TRBV19	TRBJ2-1	ASSIARHRSYNEQF
TRBV19	TRBJ2-2	ASSQGVSGELF
TRBV5-4	TRBJ2-2	ASSFISSGELF
TRBV6-5	TRBJ1-5	ASSYTTGTDQPQH
TRBV7-9	TRBJ2-2	ASSQQGSRTGELF
TRBV30	TRBJ2-7	AWSDGTASYEQY
TRBV5-6	TRBJ1-1	ASSPSSNTEAF
TRBV6-6	TRBJ1-2	ASSYAGQGESGYT
TRBV9	TRBJ1-2	ASSEDFHPGYGYT